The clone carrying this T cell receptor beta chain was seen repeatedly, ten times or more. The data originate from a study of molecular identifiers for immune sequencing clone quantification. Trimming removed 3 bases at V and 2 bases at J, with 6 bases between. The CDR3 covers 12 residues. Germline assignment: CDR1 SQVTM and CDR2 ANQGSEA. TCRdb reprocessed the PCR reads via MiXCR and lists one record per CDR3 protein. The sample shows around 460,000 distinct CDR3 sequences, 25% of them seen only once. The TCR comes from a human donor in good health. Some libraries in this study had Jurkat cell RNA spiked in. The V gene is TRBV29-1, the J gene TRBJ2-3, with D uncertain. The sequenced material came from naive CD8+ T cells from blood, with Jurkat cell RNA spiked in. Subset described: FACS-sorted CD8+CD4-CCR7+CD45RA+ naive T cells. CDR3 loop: CSVEALTDTQYF. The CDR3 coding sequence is TGCAGCGTTGAGGCTCTCACAGATACGCAGTATTTT.